This is a list of T cell receptor beta chains from one sample in a study of cytomegalovirus exposure and HLA in healthy donors. The assay was immunoSEQ multiplex PCR, and TCRdb's table has in-frame clones only and misses some. Here the sample spans 350,000 or so clones, 86% being singletons. The specimen was PBMCs. All receptors derive from a young woman in good health and CMV-seronegative. CDR3s include the opening cysteine and the closing phenylalanine or tryptophan. Each record gives: V gene, CDR3 length, clone size, CDR3 protein. Rows may omit the clone size; those that give it use once, few, many or a size class.

>TRBV28|16|NA
CASVGAYGNLYNEQFF
>TRBV5-4|16|NA
CASSFGGQAGYNEQFF
>TRBV2|13|NA
CASSDRDKGPQHF
>TRBV7-9|17|NA
CASSLGGPRGRLYEQYF
>TRBV4-1|14|NA
CASSPRGRDYGYTF
>TRBV2|15|once
CASSEEIYAGTEAFF
>TRBV14|17|NA
CASSPTLWTLGRNEQYF
>TRBV9|14|NA
CASSVAGGSDEQYF
>TRBV12-5|19|NA
CASGFLPSGVGGSYNEQFF
>TRBV6-5|15|NA
CASSREGQGGNTIYF
>TRBV5-8|18|once
CASAPVTVSGRGYNEQFF
>TRBV18|13|NA
CASSPGGGYEQYF
>TRBV7-3|14|NA
CASSPGSDYNEQFF
>TRBV5-1|11|many
CASSFGYGYTF
>TRBV27|15|NA
CASRPGTSGYNEQFF